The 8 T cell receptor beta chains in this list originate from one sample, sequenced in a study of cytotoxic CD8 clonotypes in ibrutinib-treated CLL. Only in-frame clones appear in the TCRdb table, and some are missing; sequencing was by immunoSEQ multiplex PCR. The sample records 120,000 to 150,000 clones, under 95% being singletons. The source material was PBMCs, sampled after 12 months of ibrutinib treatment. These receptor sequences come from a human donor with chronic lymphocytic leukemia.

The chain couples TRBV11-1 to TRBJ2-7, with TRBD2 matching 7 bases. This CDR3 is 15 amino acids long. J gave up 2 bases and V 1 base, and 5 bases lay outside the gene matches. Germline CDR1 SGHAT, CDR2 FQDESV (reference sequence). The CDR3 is CASSLEAGSTYEQYF. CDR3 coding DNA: TGTGCCAGCAGCTTAGAAGCGGGGAGTACCTACGAGCAGTACTTC.

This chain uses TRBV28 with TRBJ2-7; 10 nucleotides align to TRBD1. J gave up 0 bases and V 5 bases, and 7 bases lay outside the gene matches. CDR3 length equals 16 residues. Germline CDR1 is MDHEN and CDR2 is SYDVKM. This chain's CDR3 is CASSPGDRGPSYEQYF. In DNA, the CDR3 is TGTGCCAGCAGTCCCGGAGACAGGGGGCCCTCCTACGAGCAGTACTTC.

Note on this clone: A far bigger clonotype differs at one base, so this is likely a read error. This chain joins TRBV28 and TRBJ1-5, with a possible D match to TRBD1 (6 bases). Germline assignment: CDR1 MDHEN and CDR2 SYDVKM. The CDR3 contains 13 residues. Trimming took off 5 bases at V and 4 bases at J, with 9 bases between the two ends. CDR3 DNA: TGTGCCAGCAGTCCCCAGGGGAATCAGCCCCAGCATTTT. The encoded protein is CASSPQGNQPQHF.

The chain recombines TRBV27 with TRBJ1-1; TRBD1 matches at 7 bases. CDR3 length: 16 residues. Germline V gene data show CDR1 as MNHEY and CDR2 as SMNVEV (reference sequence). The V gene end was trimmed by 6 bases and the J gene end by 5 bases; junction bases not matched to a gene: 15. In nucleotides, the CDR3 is TGTGCCAGCAGGCACGACAGGGCTTCCCTGAGAACTGAAGCTTTCTTT. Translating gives CASRHDRASLRTEAFF.

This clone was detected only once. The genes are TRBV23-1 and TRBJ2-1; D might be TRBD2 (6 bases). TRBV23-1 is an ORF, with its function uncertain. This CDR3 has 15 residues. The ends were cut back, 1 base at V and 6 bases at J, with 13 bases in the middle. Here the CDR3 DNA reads TGCGCCAGCAGTCAATGGCGGGGATTGAGCAATGAGCAGTTCTTC. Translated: CASSQWRGLSNEQFF.

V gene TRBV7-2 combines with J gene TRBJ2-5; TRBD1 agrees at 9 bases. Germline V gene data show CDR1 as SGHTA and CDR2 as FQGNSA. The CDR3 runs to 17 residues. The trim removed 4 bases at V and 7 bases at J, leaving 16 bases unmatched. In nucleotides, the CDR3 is TGTGCCAGCAGCTCACTCTGGGGGACAGGGTGGAGAACGACCCAGTACTTC. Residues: CASSSLWGTGWRTTQYF.

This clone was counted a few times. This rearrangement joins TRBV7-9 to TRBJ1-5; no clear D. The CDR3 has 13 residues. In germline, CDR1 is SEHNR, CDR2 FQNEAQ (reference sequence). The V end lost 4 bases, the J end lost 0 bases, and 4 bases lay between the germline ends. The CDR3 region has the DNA TGTGCCAGCAGCTCCAATAGCAATCAGCCCCAGCATTTT. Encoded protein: CASSSNSNQPQHF.

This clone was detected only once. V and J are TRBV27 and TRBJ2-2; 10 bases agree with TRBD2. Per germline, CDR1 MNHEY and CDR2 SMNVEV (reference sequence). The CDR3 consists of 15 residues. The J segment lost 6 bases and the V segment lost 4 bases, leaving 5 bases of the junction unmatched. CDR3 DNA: TGTGCCAGCAGTTGGCTAGCGGGAGATCCCGGGGAGCTGTTTTTT. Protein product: CASSWLAGDPGELFF.